The rows below give T cell receptor beta chains drawn from one sample of a study of blood T cell repertoires in COVID-19. Produced via immunoSEQ multiplex PCR; TCRdb's table is partial and in-frame only. The data contain just over 150,000 clones, over 70% of them singletons. Sequencing was done on a sample of peripheral blood. These TCRs come from a man aged 55 to 70 with acute or convalescent COVID-19. Both conserved end residues are trimmed from each CDR3. Size values are once, few and many counts, or a class for expanded clones, and some rows have none.

abundance,j_gene,v_gene,CDR3aa
-,TRBJ2-3,TRBV28,ASRRAGAGTDTQY
-,TRBJ2-7,TRBV5-6,ASSLELRDEQY
-,TRBJ1-4,TRBV4-2,ASSQDTGGATNEKLF
once,TRBJ1-1,TRBV29-1,SVGAGTGDTEAF
-,TRBJ2-5,TRBV9,ASSNRTGGQETQY
-,TRBJ1-1,TRBV6-5,ASSSRWNTEAF
-,TRBJ2-2,TRBV6-2/TRBV6-3,ASSYIPGELF
-,TRBJ2-2,TRBV5-1,ASSWQTSGSGELF
-,TRBJ2-2,TRBV3-1/TRBV3-2,ASSRPSGRAFGELF
-,TRBJ1-1,TRBV24-1,ATSDLTGSEAF
few,TRBJ1-6,TRBV5-1,ASSSEENSPLH
-,TRBJ1-6,TRBV5-6,ASSLGSYNSPLH
-,TRBJ2-2,TRBV11-2,ASSLLKRTSGGTGELF
-,TRBJ1-2,TRBV11-2,ASSLDHAGDYGYT